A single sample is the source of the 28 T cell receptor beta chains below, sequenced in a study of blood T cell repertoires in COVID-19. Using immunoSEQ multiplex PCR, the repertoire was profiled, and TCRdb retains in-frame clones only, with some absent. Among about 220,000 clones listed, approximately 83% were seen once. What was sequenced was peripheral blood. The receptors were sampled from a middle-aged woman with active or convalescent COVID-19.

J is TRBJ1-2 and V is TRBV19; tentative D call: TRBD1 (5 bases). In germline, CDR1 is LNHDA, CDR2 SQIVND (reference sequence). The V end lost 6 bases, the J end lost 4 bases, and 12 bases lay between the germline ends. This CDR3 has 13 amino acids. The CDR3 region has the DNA TGTGCCAGTAGACTTACAGGTGGCTATGGCTACACCTTC. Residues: CASRLTGGYGYTF.

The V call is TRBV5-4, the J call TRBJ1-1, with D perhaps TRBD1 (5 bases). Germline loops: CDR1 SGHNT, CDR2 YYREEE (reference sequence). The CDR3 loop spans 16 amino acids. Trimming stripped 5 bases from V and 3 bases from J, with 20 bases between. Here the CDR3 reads CASRGGTLGADTEAFF. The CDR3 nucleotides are TGTGCCAGCAGGGGGGGGACCCTTGGGGCGGACACTGAAGCTTTCTTT.

In DNA form, the CDR3 reads TGTGCCAGCAGCTTAGGAGGGGGCTTCTATGGCTACACCTTC. Translation: CASSLGGGFYGYTF. This sequence joins TRBV7-9 and TRBJ1-2; 7 bases line up with TRBD1. V shed 1 base, J shed 4 bases, and the junction held 3 bases outside the gene matches. This CDR3 is 14 amino acids long. Germline V lookup: CDR1 SEHNR, CDR2 FQNEAQ (reference sequence).

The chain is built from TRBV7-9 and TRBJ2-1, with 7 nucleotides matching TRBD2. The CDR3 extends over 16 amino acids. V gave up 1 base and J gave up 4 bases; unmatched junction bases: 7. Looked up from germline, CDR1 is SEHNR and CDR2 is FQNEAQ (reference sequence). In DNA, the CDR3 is TGTGCCAGCAGCTTAGTTTCGGCTAGCGGATACAATGAGCAGTTCTTC. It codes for CASSLVSASGYNEQFF.

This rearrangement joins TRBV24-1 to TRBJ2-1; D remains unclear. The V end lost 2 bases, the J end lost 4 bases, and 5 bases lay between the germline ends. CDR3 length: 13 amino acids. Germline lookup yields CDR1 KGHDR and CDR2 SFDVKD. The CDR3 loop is CATSDSHYNEQFF. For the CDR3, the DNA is TGTGCCACCAGTGATTCACATTACAATGAGCAGTTCTTC.

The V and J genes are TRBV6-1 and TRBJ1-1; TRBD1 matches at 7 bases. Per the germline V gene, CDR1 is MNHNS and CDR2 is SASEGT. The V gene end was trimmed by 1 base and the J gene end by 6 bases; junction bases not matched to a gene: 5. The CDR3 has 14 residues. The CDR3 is CASSEEQGWAEAFF. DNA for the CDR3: TGTGCCAGCAGTGAAGAACAGGGGTGGGCTGAAGCTTTCTTT.

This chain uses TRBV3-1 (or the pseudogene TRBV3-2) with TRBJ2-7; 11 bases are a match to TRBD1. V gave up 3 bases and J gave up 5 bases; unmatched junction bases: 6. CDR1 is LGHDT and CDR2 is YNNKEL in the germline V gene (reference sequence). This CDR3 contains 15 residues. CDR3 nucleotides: TGTGCCAGCAGCCACACGGGACAGGGGGGCCACGAGCAGTACTTC. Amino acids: CASSHTGQGGHEQYF.

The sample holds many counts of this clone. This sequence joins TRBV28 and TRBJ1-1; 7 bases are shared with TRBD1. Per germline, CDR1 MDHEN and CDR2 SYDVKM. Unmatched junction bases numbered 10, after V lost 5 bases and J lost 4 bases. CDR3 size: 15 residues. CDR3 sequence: CASSRGQDRGTEAFF. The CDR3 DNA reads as TGTGCCAGCAGTCGCGGACAGGATCGGGGCACTGAAGCTTTCTTT.

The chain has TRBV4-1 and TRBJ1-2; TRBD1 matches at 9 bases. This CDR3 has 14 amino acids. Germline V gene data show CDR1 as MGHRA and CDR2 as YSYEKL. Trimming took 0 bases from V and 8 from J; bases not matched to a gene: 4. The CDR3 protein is CASSQDHRGQGYTF. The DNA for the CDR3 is TGCGCCAGCAGCCAAGATCACAGGGGGCAGGGCTACACCTTC.

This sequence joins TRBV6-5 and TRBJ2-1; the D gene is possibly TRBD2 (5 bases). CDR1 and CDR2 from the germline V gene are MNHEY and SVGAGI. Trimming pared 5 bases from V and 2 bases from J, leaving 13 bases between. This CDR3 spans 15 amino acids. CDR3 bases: TGTGCCAGCAGTCTCTCCCCCGGGGCCTACAATGAGCAGTTCTTC. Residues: CASSLSPGAYNEQFF.

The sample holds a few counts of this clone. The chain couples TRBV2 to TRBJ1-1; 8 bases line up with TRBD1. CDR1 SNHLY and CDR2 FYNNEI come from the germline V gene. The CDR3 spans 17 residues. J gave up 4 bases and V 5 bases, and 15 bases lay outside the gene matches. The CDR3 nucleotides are TGTGCCAGCAGTCGGGACGGCAGGGGGCCCGTGGCCACTGAAGCTTTCTTT. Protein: CASSRDGRGPVATEAFF. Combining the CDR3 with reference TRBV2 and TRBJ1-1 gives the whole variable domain EPEVTQTPSHQVTQMGQEVILRCVPISNHLYFYWYRQILGQKVEFLVSFYNNEISEKSEIFDDQFSVERPDGSNFTLKIRSTKLEDSAMYFCASSRDGRGPVATEAFFGQGTRLTVV.

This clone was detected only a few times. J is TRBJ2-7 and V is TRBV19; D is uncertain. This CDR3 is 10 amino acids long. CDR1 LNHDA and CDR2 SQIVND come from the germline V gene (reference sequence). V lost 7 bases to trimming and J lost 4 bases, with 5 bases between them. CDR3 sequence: CASNGYEQYF. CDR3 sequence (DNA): TGTGCCAGTAACGGGTACGAGCAGTACTTC. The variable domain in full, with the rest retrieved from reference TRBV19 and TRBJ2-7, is DGGITQSPKYLFRKEGQNVTLSCEQNLNHDAMYWYRQDPGQGLRLIYYSQIVNDFQKGDIAEGYSVSREKKESFPLTVTSAQKNPTAFYLCASNGYEQYFGPGTRLTVT.

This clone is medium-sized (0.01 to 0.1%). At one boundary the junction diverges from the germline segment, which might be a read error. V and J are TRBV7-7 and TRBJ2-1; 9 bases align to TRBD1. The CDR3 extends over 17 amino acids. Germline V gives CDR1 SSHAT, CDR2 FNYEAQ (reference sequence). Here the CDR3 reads CASSLAMGQGDYNEQFF. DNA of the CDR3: TGTGCTAGCAGCTTAGCGATGGGACAGGGAGATTACAATGAGCAGTTCTTC.

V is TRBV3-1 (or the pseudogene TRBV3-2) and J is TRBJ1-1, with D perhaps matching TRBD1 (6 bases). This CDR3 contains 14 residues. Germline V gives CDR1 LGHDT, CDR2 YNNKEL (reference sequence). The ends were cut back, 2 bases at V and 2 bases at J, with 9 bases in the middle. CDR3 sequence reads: CASSQLGTNTEAFF. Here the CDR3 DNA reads TGTGCCAGCAGCCAACTCGGGACAAACACTGAAGCTTTCTTT.

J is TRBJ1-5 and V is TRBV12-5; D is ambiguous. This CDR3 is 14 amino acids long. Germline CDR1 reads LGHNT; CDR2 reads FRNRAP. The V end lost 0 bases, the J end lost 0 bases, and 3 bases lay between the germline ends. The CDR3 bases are TGTGCTAGTGGTTTGGTAGCTAGCAATCAGCCCCAGCATTTT. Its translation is CASGLVASNQPQHF.

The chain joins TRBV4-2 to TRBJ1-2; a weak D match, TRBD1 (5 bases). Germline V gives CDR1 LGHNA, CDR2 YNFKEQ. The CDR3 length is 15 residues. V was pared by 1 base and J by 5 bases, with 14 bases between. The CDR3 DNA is TGTGCCAGCAGCCAAGTAGTTCAGGGATTTTATGGCTACACCTTC. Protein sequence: CASSQVVQGFYGYTF.

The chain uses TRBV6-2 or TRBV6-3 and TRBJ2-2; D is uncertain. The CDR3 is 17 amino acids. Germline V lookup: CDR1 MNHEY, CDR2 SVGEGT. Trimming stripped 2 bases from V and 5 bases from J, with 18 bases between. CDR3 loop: CASSYGGDWMLTGELFF. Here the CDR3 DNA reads TGTGCCAGCAGTTACGGCGGTGACTGGATGTTGACCGGGGAGCTGTTTTTT.

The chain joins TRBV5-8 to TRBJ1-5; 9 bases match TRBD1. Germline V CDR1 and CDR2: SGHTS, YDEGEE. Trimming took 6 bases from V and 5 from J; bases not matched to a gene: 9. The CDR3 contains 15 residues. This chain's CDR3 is CASIPQGAGDQPQHF. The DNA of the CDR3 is TGTGCCAGCATCCCACAGGGGGCGGGCGATCAGCCCCAGCATTTT. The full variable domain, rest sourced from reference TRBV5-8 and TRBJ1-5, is EAGVTQSPTHLIKTRGQQATLRCSPISGHTSVYWYQQALGLGLQFLLWYDEGEERNRGNFPPRFSGRQFPNYSSELNVNALELEDSALYLCASIPQGAGDQPQHFGDGTRLSIL.

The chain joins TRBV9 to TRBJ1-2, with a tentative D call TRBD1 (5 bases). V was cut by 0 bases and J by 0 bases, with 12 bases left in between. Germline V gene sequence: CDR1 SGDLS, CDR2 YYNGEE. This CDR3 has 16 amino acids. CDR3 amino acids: CASSVAPTTANYGYTF. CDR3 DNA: TGTGCCAGCAGCGTAGCCCCCACGACAGCTAACTATGGCTACACCTTC.

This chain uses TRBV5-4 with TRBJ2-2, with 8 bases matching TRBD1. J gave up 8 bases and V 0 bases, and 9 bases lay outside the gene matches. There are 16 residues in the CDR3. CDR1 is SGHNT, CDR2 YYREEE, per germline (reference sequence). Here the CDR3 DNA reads TGTGCCAGCAGCTTGGGGACAGGACAGGGCGGGGGGGAGCTGTTTTTT. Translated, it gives CASSLGTGQGGGELFF. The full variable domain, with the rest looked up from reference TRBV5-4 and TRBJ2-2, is ETGVTQSPTHLIKTRGQQVTLRCSSQSGHNTVSWYQQALGQGPQFIFQYYREEENGRGNFPPRFSGLQFPNYSSELNVNALELDDSALYLCASSLGTGQGGGELFFGEGSRLTVL.

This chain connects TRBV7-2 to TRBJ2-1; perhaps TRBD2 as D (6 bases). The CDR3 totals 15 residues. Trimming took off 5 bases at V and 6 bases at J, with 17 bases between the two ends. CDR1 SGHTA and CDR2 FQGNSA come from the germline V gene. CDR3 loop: CASSVPTKGGNEQFF. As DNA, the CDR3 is TGTGCCAGCAGCGTCCCGACAAAGGGAGGCAATGAGCAGTTCTTC.

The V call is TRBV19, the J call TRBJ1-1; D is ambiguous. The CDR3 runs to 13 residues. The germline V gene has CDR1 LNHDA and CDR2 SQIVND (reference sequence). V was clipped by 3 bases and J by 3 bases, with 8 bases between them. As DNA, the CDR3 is TGTGCCAGTAGTATCACAGCCTACACTGAAGCTTTCTTT. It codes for CASSITAYTEAFF.

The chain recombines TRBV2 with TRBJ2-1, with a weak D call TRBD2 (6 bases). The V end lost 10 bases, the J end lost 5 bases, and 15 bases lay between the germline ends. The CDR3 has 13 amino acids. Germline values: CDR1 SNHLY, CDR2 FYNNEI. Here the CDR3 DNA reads TGTGCCATGAAGACGGGGGAGGACAATGAGCAGTTCTTC. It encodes CAMKTGEDNEQFF.

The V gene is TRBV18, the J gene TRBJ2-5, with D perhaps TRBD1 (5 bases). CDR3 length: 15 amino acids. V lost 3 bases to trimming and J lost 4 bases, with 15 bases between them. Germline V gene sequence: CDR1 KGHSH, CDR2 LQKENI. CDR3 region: CASSPNGASGETQYF. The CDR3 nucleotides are TGTGCCAGCTCACCCAATGGGGCGTCAGGAGAGACCCAGTACTTC. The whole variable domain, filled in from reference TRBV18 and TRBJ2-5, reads NAGVMQNPRHLVRRRGQEARLRCSPMKGHSHVYWYRQLPEEGLKFMVYLQKENIIDESGMPKERFSAEFPKEGPSILRIQQVVRGDSAAYFCASSPNGASGETQYFGPGTRLLVL.

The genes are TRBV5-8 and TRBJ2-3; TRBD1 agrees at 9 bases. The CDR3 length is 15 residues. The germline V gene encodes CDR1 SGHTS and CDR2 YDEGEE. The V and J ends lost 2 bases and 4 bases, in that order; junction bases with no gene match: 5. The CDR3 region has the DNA TGTGCCAGCAGCTTTGACAGGGGGAGGGCAGATACGCAGTATTTT. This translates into CASSFDRGRADTQYF.

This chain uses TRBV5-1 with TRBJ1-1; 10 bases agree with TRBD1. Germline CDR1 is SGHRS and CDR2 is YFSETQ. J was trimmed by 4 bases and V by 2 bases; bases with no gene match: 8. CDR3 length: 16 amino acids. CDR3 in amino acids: CASSLLGRTGGTEAFF. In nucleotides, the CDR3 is TGCGCCAGCAGCTTATTGGGAAGGACAGGGGGCACTGAAGCTTTCTTT.

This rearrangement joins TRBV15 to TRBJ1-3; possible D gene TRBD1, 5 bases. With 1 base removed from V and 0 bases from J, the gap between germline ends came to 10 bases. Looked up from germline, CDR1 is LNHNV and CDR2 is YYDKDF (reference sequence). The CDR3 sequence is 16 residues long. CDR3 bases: TGTGCCACCAGCAGAGGACAGCCAACCTCTGGAAACACCATATATTTT. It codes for CATSRGQPTSGNTIYF.

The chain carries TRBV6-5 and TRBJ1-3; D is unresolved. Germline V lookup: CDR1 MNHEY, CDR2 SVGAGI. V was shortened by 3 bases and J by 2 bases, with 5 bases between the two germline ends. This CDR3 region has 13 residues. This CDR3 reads CASSYQAGNTIYF. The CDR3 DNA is TGTGCCAGCAGTTATCAGGCTGGAAACACCATATATTTT.